This is a list of T cell receptor beta chains from one sample in a study of type 1 and type 2 diabetes patients. TCRdb re-called the multiplex PCR reads through MiXCR, storing one row per CDR3 protein. The profile shows approximately 260,000 distinct CDR3 sequences, approximately 50% of them singletons. Material: peripheral blood mononuclear cells (PBMCs). These receptors came from a man younger than 35 with type 2 diabetes. Each CDR3 is given with its conserved first and last residue. The D gene is left open where the match is weak. Size values are once, few and many counts, or a class for expanded clones, and some rows have none.

J gene | V gene | D gene | clone size | CDR3 DNA | CDR3 protein
TRBJ2-7 | TRBV28 | NA | few | TGTGCCAGCAGTGATGCGCGCCATTCCTACGAGCAGTACTTC | CASSDARHSYEQYF
TRBJ1-2 | TRBV29-1 | NA | NA | TGCAGCGTTGCCCGGGACGGGGGCTATGGCTACACCTTC | CSVARDGGYGYTF
TRBJ2-7 | TRBV10-3 | NA | few | TGTGCCATCAGTGAGCCCAGCTCCTACGAGCAGTACTTC | CAISEPSSYEQYF
TRBJ1-2 | TRBV20-1 | TRBD1 | NA | TGCAGTGCTAGACCCGACAGGGCTGACTATGGCTACACCTTC | CSARPDRADYGYTF
TRBJ1-2 | TRBV5-1 | NA | many | TGCGCCAGCAGCTTGGCAGGGAATGAGGGCTACACCTTC | CASSLAGNEGYTF
TRBJ2-5 | TRBV27 | NA | NA | TGTGCCAGCAGCCCAACTTTCGGGGTCCAAGAGACCCAGTACTTC | CASSPTFGVQETQYF
TRBJ2-5 | TRBV30 | NA | NA | TGTGCCTGGAGCCCTGGGGTCGGATTCCAAGAGACCCAGTACTTC | CAWSPGVGFQETQYF
TRBJ1-1 | TRBV18 | NA | NA | TGTGCCAGCTCACCAGTAATTCAGAACACTGAAGCTTTCTTT | CASSPVIQNTEAFF
TRBJ2-1 | TRBV14 | TRBD2 | NA | TGTGCCAGCAGCCAAGGGAGACTTGTAGCGGGAGGGCCAGGTGAGCAGTTCTTC | CASSQGRLVAGGPGEQFF
TRBJ2-7 | TRBV19 | TRBD2 | once | TGTGCCAGTAGTACTAGCGGGGGTATGTACGAGCAGTACTTC | CASSTSGGMYEQYF
TRBJ1-4 | TRBV7-6 | NA | NA | TGTGCCAGCAGCTACCAGGGAACTAATGAAAAACTGTTTTTT | CASSYQGTNEKLFF
TRBJ1-4 | TRBV5-1 | NA | NA | TGCGCCAGCAGCCCGGAGGACGGAGATGAAAAACTGTTTTTT | CASSPEDGDEKLFF
TRBJ1-1 | TRBV27 | TRBD1 | NA | TGTGCCAGCAGACCCTCCATAGGGGGCTCCGACACTGAAGCTTTCTTT | CASRPSIGGSDTEAFF
TRBJ2-7 | TRBV25-1 | NA | NA | TGTGCCAGCAGTTCACCCAATACCGCCCACGAGCAGTACTTC | CASSSPNTAHEQYF
TRBJ2-7 | TRBV4-1 | NA | NA | TGCGCCAGCAGCCAAGACACGGGACTCCTTTCCTACGAGCAGTACTTC | CASSQDTGLLSYEQYF
TRBJ2-7 | TRBV15 | TRBD2 | many | TGTGCCACCAGCAGAGTAAGCGGGACCGACGAGCAGTACTTC | CATSRVSGTDEQYF
TRBJ1-1 | TRBV19 | NA | many | TGTGCCAGCCGGGGAAGGGGATGGAACACTGAAGCTTTCTTT | CASRGRGWNTEAFF
TRBJ1-5 | TRBV20-1 | NA | NA | TGCAGTGTCCTTAGGGGACGCCAGCCCCAGCATTTT | CSVLRGRQPQHF
TRBJ2-1 | TRBV19 | TRBD2 | NA | TGTGCCAGTTCGAGGACTAGCGGGGGGGGCGAGCAGTTCTTC | CASSRTSGGGEQFF
TRBJ2-1 | TRBV6-5 | NA | NA | TGTGCCAGCGCCTTCGTCGGGGGCTCAATTGATGAGCAGTTCTTC | CASAFVGGSIDEQFF
TRBJ1-2 | TRBV20-1 | NA | once | TGCAGTCCCGGACCGATGTATGGCTACACCTTC | CSPGPMYGYTF
TRBJ2-2 | TRBV28 | NA | NA | TGTGCCAGCAGTCGACCAACACCGAACACCGGGGAGCTGTTTTTT | CASSRPTPNTGELFF
TRBJ2-1 | TRBV7-8 | TRBD2 | NA | TGTGCCAGCAGCTTGATGGGCGGGGGGTACCGACCCGCCTACAATGAGCAGTTCTTC | CASSLMGGGYRPAYNEQFF
TRBJ2-5 | TRBV9 | NA | few | TGTGCCAGCAGCGCCGACCAAGAGACCCAGTACTTC | CASSADQETQYF
TRBJ1-2 | TRBV4-1 | TRBD1 | once | TGCGCCAGCAGCCACCCTATAACGACAGGGGACTATGGCTACACCTTC | CASSHPITTGDYGYTF
TRBJ2-1 | TRBV6-2/TRBV6-3 | TRBD1 | once | TGTGCCAGTACGCCAAGGGACAGCTGGAATGAGCAGTTCTTC | CASTPRDSWNEQFF
TRBJ2-3 | TRBV2 | NA | NA | TGTGCCAGCGAGGGATCCGGACAGACAACCCAGAGGAAAGATACGCAGTATTTT | CASEGSGQTTQRKDTQYF
TRBJ2-2 | TRBV5-1 | NA | once | TGCGCCAGCAGCACCCCTAGTGGGCGGGAGCTGTTTTTT | CASSTPSGRELFF
TRBJ1-2 | TRBV19 | TRBD1 | few | TGTGCCAGTAGTGACAGGGGCGACTATGGCTACACCTTC | CASSDRGDYGYTF
TRBJ1-3 | TRBV15 | NA | once | TGTGCCACCAGCAGACGCAGGGTGGAAGGAAACACCATATATTTT | CATSRRRVEGNTIYF
TRBJ2-7 | TRBV4-1 | NA | many | TGCGCCAGCAGCCAAGATCCCAAGGGCTCCTACGAGCAGTACTTC | CASSQDPKGSYEQYF
TRBJ1-1 | TRBV28 | NA | few | TGTGCCAGCTCGCAAAGGGACTGGGGCACTGAAGCTTTCTTT | CASSQRDWGTEAFF
TRBJ1-5 | TRBV24-1 | NA | NA | TGTGCCACCAGTGATGGGGGGAGGCCCCAGCATTTT | CATSDGGRPQHF
TRBJ2-7 | TRBV29-1 | NA | NA | TGCAGCGCCAACGGGTTCAGGGGTGGAAGCTACGAGCAGTACTTC | CSANGFRGGSYEQYF
TRBJ2-5 | TRBV18 | TRBD1 | NA | TGTGCCAGCTCACCAAGGGACAGAGAAGAGACCCAGTACTTC | CASSPRDREETQYF
TRBJ2-7 | TRBV6-1 | NA | NA | TGTGCCAGCATCCTGATGACAGGTCCCTACGAGCAGTACTTC | CASILMTGPYEQYF
TRBJ2-7 | TRBV2 | NA | NA | TGTGCCAGCTATGCTAGGGGACACCGCTCCTACGAGCAGTACTTC | CASYARGHRSYEQYF
TRBJ1-3 | TRBV9 | NA | few | TGTGCCAGCAGCGGCCCTTCGGCGCGCAACACCATATATTTT | CASSGPSARNTIYF
TRBJ1-5 | TRBV25-1 | TRBD1 | NA | TGTGCCAGCAGCCAGAATAGACAGGGATGGAATCAGCCCCAGCATTTT | CASSQNRQGWNQPQHF
TRBJ2-7 | TRBV20-1 | TRBD2 | NA | TGCAGTGCTCATAGCGGGAGGGCCTACGAGCAGTACTTC | CSAHSGRAYEQYF
TRBJ1-6 | TRBV2 | NA | NA | TGTGCCAGCCGGAACAGGGCGACTAATTCACCCCCCCACTTT | CASRNRATNSPPHF
TRBJ2-7 | TRBV10-2 | TRBD2 | NA | TGCGCCAGCAGGAGGACTAGCGGGAGGGCACTCACCTACGAGCAGTACTTC | CASRRTSGRALTYEQYF
TRBJ2-2 | TRBV5-8 | NA | few | TGTGCCAGCAGCTCCTTTCCGGGAGCGAACACCGGGGAGCTGTTTTTT | CASSSFPGANTGELFF
TRBJ1-2 | TRBV28 | NA | few | TGTGCCAGCAGTTTAGGGCCGAATGGCTACACCTTC | CASSLGPNGYTF
TRBJ1-2 | TRBV12-3/TRBV12-4 | NA | NA | TGTGCCAGCAGCCCCGCGGATAACTATGGCTACACCTTC | CASSPADNYGYTF
TRBJ2-1 | TRBV10-3 | TRBD2 | few | TGTGCCATCAGTGAGACGCCTAGCGGGGCCTACACTGAGCAGTTCTTC | CAISETPSGAYTEQFF
TRBJ1-6 | TRBV9 | NA | few | TGTGCCAGCAGCTCAGGCAGGGCAGAGATTTCACCCCTCCACTTT | CASSSGRAEISPLHF
TRBJ1-1 | TRBV20-1 | NA | NA | TGCAGTGCCCCTTCCGGGGTTTGGAACACTGAAGCTTTCTTT | CSAPSGVWNTEAFF
TRBJ2-1 | TRBV7-2 | TRBD2 | NA | TGTGCCAGCAGCTTAACCGGGACTAGCCTGTTCTTC | CASSLTGTSLFF